These T cell receptor beta chains were read from a single sample in a study of chemoradiotherapy in HPV16-positive cancers. Clones were sequenced by immunoSEQ multiplex PCR, and TCRdb holds only the in-frame ones, with some missing. The data contain tens of thousands of clones, 93% of them singletons. Sample: blood, taken from a patient who underwent chemoradiotherapy. The receptors were gathered from a human donor with HPV-associated anogenital cancer. Each CDR3 is given with its conserved first and last residue. The D gene is left open where the match is weak. Clone size is given for some rows only: seen once, a few or many times, or a class if the clone is expanded.

size	J	V	D	DNA	CDR3
.	TRBJ2-5	TRBV5-1	.	TGCGCCAGCAGCTTGGATTGGTGGGGTGGAGAGACCCAGTACTTC	CASSLDWWGGETQYF
.	TRBJ1-2	TRBV7-9	.	TGTGCCAGCACCTTGATCAGGGCCACCTATATGGGCTACACCTTC	CASTLIRATYMGYTF
.	TRBJ2-7	TRBV9	TRBD1	TGTGCCAGCAGCCCCGACAGGGTCCACGAGCAGTACTTC	CASSPDRVHEQYF
once	TRBJ2-1	TRBV4-3	TRBD1	TGCGCCAGCAGTATAGTACAGGGGACCTACAATGAGCAGTTCTTC	CASSIVQGTYNEQFF
.	TRBJ2-7	TRBV27	.	TGTGCCAGCAGTCCCGCAGCTACCTACGAGCAGTACTTC	CASSPAATYEQYF
.	TRBJ2-1	TRBV28	TRBD2	TGTGCCAGCAGTTTATCGGCTAGCGGGAGTGACAATGAGCAGTTCTTC	CASSLSASGSDNEQFF
.	TRBJ1-6	TRBV7-6	.	TGTGCCAGCAGCTTGGAAGAGCATTCACCCCTCCACTTT	CASSLEEHSPLHF
.	TRBJ2-3	TRBV15	.	TGTGCCACCAGCACCGACCTTAGACGGACAGATACGCAGTATTTT	CATSTDLRRTDTQYF
.	TRBJ2-1	TRBV7-3	.	TGTGCCAGCAGCCTCAGTTCTTACAATGAGCAGTTCTTC	CASSLSSYNEQFF
.	TRBJ2-3	TRBV29-1	.	TGCAGCGTTGAAGTCGCAGATACGCAGTATTTT	CSVEVADTQYF
.	TRBJ2-7	TRBV6-5	.	TGTGCCAGCAGCCCCGGGGGAATCGGTTACTACGAGCAGTACTTC	CASSPGGIGYYEQYF
.	TRBJ1-1	TRBV5-1	.	TGCGCCAGCAGCTTGACGACAGCCCAGAACACTGAAGCTTTCTTT	CASSLTTAQNTEAFF
.	TRBJ1-2	TRBV5-1	.	TGCGCCAGCAGCTTGGCGGCCCAAAGGAACTATGGCTACACCTTC	CASSLAAQRNYGYTF
once	TRBJ2-3	TRBV5-1	.	TGCGCCAGCAGCCAATATAGCACAGATACGCAGTATTTT	CASSQYSTDTQYF
.	TRBJ1-6	TRBV4-1	.	TGCGCCAGCAGCCAAGATGTCCGTAATTCACCCCTCCACTTT	CASSQDVRNSPLHF
.	TRBJ2-7	TRBV5-1	.	TGCGCCAGCAGCTTGGCCTTACAGGGTTACGAGCAGTACTTC	CASSLALQGYEQYF
.	TRBJ1-3	TRBV10-3	.	TGTGCCATCAGCCCGACCGCAGGGCCAGCCTCTGGAAACACCATATATTTT	CAISPTAGPASGNTIYF
.	TRBJ2-3	TRBV18	TRBD1	TGTGCCAGCTCACCGGACAGGGGAAGTACGCAGTATTTT	CASSPDRGSTQYF
.	TRBJ1-2	TRBV5-4	TRBD1	TGTGCCAGCAGCTTTGGGGACAGCTATGGCTACACCTTC	CASSFGDSYGYTF
.	TRBJ1-3	TRBV7-3	.	TGTGCCAGCACCTTCTCTGGGGCGTCTGGAAACACCATATATTTT	CASTFSGASGNTIYF
.	TRBJ1-4	TRBV19	.	TGTGCCAGTAGTATATCCTACACCACTAATGAAAAACTGTTTTTT	CASSISYTTNEKLFF
.	TRBJ1-4	TRBV4-3	TRBD1	TGCGCCAGCAGGGGACAGGGCTTGGAAAAACTGTTTTTT	CASRGQGLEKLFF
few	TRBJ1-5	TRBV18	.	TGTGCCAGCTCACCAGTGAGCAATCAGCCCCAGCATTTT	CASSPVSNQPQHF
once	TRBJ2-1	TRBV11-2	TRBD2	TGTGCCAGCAGCTTAGGCAGAAAGGGGACTAGAGCCGGGTACAATGAGCAGTTCTTC	CASSLGRKGTRAGYNEQFF
.	TRBJ2-2	TRBV28	TRBD2	TGTGCCAGCACCGAGGCCGGGAGGCTGGGTACCGGGGAGCTGTTTTTT	CASTEAGRLGTGELFF
.	TRBJ2-7	TRBV28	TRBD1	TGTGCCAGTGGGACAGGCAGCTCCTACGAGCAGTACTTC	CASGTGSSYEQYF
.	TRBJ2-1	TRBV25-1	.	TGTGCCAGCAGTGAATACGGCGGGTTTAATGAGCAGTTCTTC	CASSEYGGFNEQFF
few	TRBJ1-2	TRBV4-2	TRBD1	TGTGCCAGCAGCCAAGGGGCTGGACAGGGTCTCTATGGCTACACCTTC	CASSQGAGQGLYGYTF
.	TRBJ1-2	TRBV15	.	TGTGCCACCAGCAGAGATCGGGGGGGCGGGTATGGCTACACCTTC	CATSRDRGGGYGYTF
once	TRBJ2-1	TRBV27	TRBD1	TGTGCCAGCAGTTTATCCGGGACAGTACCCTATTACAATGAGCAGTTCTTC	CASSLSGTVPYYNEQFF
once	TRBJ2-2	TRBV4-1	.	TGCGCCAGCAGCCCGACCGCTAGCGCCACCGGGGAGCTGTTTTTT	CASSPTASATGELFF
.	TRBJ2-1	TRBV7-9	.	TGTGCCAGCAGCTTCAATGAGCAGTTCTTC	CASSFNEQFF
.	TRBJ1-1	TRBV6-5	.	TGTGCCAGCAGTTATTTAGGTAGTATGAACACTGAAGCTTTCTTT	CASSYLGSMNTEAFF
.	TRBJ1-1	TRBV6-5	TRBD1	TGTGCCAGCAGCTCCGGGACAGGGAAGGCTTTCTTT	CASSSGTGKAFF
.	TRBJ2-2	TRBV18	.	TGTGCCAGCTCACCACTCCCAGGGGCAACCTTCGGGGAGCTGTTTTTT	CASSPLPGATFGELFF
.	TRBJ1-1	TRBV2	.	TGTGCCAGCAGCCCTAGCATGAACACTGAAGCTTTCTTT	CASSPSMNTEAFF
once	TRBJ1-6	TRBV5-1	TRBD1	TGCGCCAGCAGCCCCGGACAGGCCCCTCTAAGCCTCCACTTT	CASSPGQAPLSLHF
.	TRBJ2-7	TRBV28	.	TGTGCCAGCAGCCCCCTTTCCTACGAGCAGTACTTC	CASSPLSYEQYF
.	TRBJ2-2	TRBV2	.	TGTGCCAGCAGGCGAGAGGGCCGGAACACCGGGGAGCTGTTTTTT	CASRREGRNTGELFF
.	TRBJ1-2	TRBV2	.	TGTGCCAGCAGAGCCGACAGACAATATGGCTACACCTTC	CASRADRQYGYTF
.	TRBJ2-1	TRBV19	.	TGTGCCAGTAGCCACACGGTAGGGCGACTCCTATGGAATGAGCAGTTCTTC	CASSHTVGRLLWNEQFF
.	TRBJ2-7	TRBV18	.	TGTGCCAGCTCACCGCCTCTGTCCTACGAGCAGTACTTC	CASSPPLSYEQYF
.	TRBJ1-1	TRBV6-5	.	TGTGCCAGCACCCCATGGGGGTCGAACACTGAAGCTTTCTTT	CASTPWGSNTEAFF
.	TRBJ2-7	TRBV6-5	.	TGTGCCAGCAGTTATCCGTACGAGCAGTACTTC	CASSYPYEQYF
.	TRBJ2-7	TRBV28	TRBD1	TGTGCCAGCAGACTGGCCCCCCGGACAGGGCCCTACGAGCAGTACTTC	CASRLAPRTGPYEQYF
.	TRBJ2-2	TRBV4-2	.	TGTGCCAGCAGCCAAGAGGGGAACAGGGCGAACACCGGGGAGCTGTTTTTT	CASSQEGNRANTGELFF
.	TRBJ1-5	TRBV7-2	.	TGTGCCAGCAGCTTAAGCGAGGATAGGAATCAGCCCCAGCATTTT	CASSLSEDRNQPQHF
.	TRBJ2-7	TRBV4-3	.	TGCGCCAGCAGCCAAGGGTGGGGCGTATACGAGCAGTACTTC	CASSQGWGVYEQYF
once	TRBJ2-5	TRBV19	.	TGTGCCAGTAAAACACAGGCGGCTACCGGGACCCAGTACTTC	CASKTQAATGTQYF
.	TRBJ2-7	TRBV5-4	.	TGTGCCAGCAGTTTCGGGGTAGCGGACTACGAGCAGTACTTC	CASSFGVADYEQYF
.	TRBJ1-1	TRBV6-6	.	TGTGCCAGCAGTCTCGACACCTACACTGAAGCTTTCTTT	CASSLDTYTEAFF
.	TRBJ2-7	TRBV28	.	TGTGCCAGCAGTTTGCTATACGAGCAGTACTTC	CASSLLYEQYF
.	TRBJ2-5	TRBV19	TRBD1	TGTGCCAGTAGGGACAGGGGCCAAGAGACCCAGTACTTC	CASRDRGQETQYF